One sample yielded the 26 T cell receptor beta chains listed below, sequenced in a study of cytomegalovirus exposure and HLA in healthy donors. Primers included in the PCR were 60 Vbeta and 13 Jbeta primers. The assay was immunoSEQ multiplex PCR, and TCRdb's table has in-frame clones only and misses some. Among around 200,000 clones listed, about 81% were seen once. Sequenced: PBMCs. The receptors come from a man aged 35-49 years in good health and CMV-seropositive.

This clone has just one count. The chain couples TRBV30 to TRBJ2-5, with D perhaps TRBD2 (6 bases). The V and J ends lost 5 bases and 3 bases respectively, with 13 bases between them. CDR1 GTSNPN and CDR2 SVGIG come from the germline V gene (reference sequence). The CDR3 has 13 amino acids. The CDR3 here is CAWDRGSEETQYF. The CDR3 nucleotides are TGTGCCTGGGACCGGGGGAGTGAAGAGACCCAGTACTTC.

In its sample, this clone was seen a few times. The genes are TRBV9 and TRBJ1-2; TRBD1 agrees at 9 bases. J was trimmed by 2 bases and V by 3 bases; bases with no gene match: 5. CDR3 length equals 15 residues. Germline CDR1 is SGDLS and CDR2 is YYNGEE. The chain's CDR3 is CASSARQGENYGYTF. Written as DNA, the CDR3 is TGTGCCAGCAGCGCCAGACAGGGGGAAAACTATGGCTACACCTTC.

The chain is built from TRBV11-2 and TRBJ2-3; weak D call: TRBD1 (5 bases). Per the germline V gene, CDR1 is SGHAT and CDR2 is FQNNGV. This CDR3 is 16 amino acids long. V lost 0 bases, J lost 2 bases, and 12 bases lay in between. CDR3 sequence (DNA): TGTGCCAGCAGCTTAGATCGGCAGGGTCTCACAGATACGCAGTATTTT. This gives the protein CASSLDRQGLTDTQYF.

The CDR3 reads CASSLPQGSVAFF. In nucleotides, the CDR3 is TGTGCCAGCAGTCTACCACAGGGGTCGGTGGCTTTCTTT. This chain joins TRBV28 and TRBJ1-1; the match to TRBD1 covers 7 bases. Losses at the gene ends were 5 bases for V and 11 bases for J; bases not matched to a gene: 11. This CDR3 contains 13 residues. In germline, CDR1 is MDHEN, CDR2 SYDVKM.

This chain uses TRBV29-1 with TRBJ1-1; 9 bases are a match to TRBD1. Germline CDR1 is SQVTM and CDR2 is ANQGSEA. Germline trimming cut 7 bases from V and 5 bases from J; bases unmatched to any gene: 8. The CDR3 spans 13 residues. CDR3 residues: CSGRQGEKTEAFF. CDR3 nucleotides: TGCAGCGGGAGACAGGGGGAGAAAACTGAAGCTTTCTTT.

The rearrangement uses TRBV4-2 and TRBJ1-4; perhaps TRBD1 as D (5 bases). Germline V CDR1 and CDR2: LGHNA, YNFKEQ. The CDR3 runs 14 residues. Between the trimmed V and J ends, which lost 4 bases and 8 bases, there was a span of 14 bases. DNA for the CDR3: TGTGCCAGCAGCCCTCAGGGTCAATTGGAAAAACTGTTTTTT. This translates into CASSPQGQLEKLFF.

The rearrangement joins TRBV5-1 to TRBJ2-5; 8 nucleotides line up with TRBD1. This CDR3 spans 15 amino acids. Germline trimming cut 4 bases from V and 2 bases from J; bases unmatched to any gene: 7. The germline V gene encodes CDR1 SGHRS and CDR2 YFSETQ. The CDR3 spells CASSLGTGSQETQYF. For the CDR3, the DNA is TGCGCCAGCAGCCTCGGGACAGGATCGCAAGAGACCCAGTACTTC.

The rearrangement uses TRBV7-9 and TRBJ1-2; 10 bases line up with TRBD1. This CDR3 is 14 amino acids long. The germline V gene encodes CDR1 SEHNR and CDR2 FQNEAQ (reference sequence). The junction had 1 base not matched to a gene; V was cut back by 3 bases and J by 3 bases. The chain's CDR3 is CASSLGTGDYGYTF. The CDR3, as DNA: TGTGCCAGCAGCTTGGGGACAGGGGACTATGGCTACACCTTC. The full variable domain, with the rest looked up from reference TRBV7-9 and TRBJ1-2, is DTGVSQNPRHKITKRGQNVTFRCDPISEHNRLYWYRQTLGQGPEFLTYFQNEAQLEKSRLLSDRFSAERPKGSFSTLEIQRTEQGDSAMYLCASSLGTGDYGYTFGSGTRLTVV.

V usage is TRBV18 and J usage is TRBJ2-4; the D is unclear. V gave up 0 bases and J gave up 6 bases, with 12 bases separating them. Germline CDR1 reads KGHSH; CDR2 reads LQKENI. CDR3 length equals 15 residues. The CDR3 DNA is TGTGCCAGCTCACCACCGTCCACAGCACGAAACATTCAGTACTTC. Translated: CASSPPSTARNIQYF.

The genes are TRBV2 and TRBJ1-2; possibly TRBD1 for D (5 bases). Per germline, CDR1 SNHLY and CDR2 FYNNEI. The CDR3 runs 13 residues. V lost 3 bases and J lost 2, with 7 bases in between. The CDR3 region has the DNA TGTGCCAGCAGTGAGGCAGGGAACTATGGCTACACCTTC. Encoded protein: CASSEAGNYGYTF.

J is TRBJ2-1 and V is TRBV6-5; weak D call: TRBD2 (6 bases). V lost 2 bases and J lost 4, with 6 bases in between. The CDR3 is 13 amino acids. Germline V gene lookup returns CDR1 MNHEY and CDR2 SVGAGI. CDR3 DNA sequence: TGTGCCAGCAGTTACGGGACTTACAATGAGCAGTTCTTC. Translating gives CASSYGTYNEQFF.

This CDR3 reads CASSLGQNTGELFF. CDR3 nucleotides: TGTGCCAGTAGTCTGGGACAGAACACCGGGGAGCTGTTTTTT. This chain uses TRBV19 with TRBJ2-2, with D maybe TRBD1 (6 bases). The CDR3 is 14 residues long. In germline, CDR1 is LNHDA, CDR2 SQIVND (reference sequence). Deletions cut 5 bases from V and 1 base from J, with 8 bases between.

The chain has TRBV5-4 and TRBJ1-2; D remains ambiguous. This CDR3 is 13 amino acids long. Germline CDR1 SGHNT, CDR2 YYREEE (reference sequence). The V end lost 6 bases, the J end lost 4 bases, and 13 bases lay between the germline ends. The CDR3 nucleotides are TGTGCCAGCAATCGAGGAGGGAGCTATGGCTACACCTTC. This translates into CASNRGGSYGYTF.

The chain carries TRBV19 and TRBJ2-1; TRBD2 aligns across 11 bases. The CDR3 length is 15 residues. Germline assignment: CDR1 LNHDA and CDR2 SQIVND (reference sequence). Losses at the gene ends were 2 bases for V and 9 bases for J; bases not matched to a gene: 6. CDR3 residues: CASSILAGGRGEQFF. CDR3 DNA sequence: TGTGCCAGTAGTATACTAGCGGGAGGTCGAGGTGAGCAGTTCTTC.

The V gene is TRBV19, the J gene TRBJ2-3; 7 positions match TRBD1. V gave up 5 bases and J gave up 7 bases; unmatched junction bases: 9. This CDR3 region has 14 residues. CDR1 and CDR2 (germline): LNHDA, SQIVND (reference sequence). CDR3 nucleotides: TGTGCCAGTAGTCCCCAGGGACAGCCCCATACGCAGTATTTT. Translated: CASSPQGQPHTQYF.

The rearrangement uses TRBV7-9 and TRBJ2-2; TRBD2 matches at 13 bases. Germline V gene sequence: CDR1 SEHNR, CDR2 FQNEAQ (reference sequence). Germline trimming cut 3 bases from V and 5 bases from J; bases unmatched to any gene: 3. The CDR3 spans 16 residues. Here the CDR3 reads CASSLTSGRPTGELFF. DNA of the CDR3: TGTGCCAGCAGCTTGACTAGCGGGAGGCCGACCGGGGAGCTGTTTTTT.

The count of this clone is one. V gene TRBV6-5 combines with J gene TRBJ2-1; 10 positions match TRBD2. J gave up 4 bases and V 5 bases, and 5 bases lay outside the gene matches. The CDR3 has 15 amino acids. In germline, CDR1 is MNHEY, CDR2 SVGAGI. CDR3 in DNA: TGTGCCAGCAGTCACGGACTAGCGGTTTACAATGAGCAGTTCTTC. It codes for CASSHGLAVYNEQFF.

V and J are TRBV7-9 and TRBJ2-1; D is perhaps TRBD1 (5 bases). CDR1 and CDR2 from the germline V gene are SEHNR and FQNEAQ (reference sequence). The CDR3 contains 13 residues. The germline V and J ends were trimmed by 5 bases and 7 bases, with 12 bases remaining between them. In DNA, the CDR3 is TGTGCCAGCAGCGCCCAACCAGGGAATGAGCAGTTCTTC. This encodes CASSAQPGNEQFF.

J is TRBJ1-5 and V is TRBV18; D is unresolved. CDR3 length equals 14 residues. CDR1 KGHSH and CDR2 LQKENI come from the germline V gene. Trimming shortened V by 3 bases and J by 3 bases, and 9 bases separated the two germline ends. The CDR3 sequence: CASSPRSVNQPQHF. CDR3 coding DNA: TGTGCCAGCTCACCTCGATCAGTCAATCAGCCCCAGCATTTT. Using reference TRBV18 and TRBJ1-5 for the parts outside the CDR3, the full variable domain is NAGVMQNPRHLVRRRGQEARLRCSPMKGHSHVYWYRQLPEEGLKFMVYLQKENIIDESGMPKERFSAEFPKEGPSILRIQQVVRGDSAAYFCASSPRSVNQPQHFGDGTRLSIL.

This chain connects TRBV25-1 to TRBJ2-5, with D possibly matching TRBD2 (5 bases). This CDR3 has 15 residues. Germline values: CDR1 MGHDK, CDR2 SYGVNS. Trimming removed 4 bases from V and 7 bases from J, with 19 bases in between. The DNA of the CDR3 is TGTGCCAGCAGTGCCTTTCTGACTACTCTGTGGACCCAGTACTTC. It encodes CASSAFLTTLWTQYF.

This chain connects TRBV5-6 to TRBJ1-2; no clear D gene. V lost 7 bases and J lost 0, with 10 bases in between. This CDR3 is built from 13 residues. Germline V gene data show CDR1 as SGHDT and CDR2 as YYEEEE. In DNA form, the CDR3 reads TGTGCCAGCGGGGAGCAAGCTAACTATGGCTACACCTTC. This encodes CASGEQANYGYTF.

The CDR3 reads CSVEEADYGYTF. The CDR3 coding sequence is TGCAGCGTTGAAGAGGCAGACTATGGCTACACCTTC. The chain couples TRBV29-1 to TRBJ1-2; no firm D call. Trimming removed 0 bases from V and 3 bases from J, with 5 bases in between. In germline, CDR1 is SQVTM, CDR2 ANQGSEA. The CDR3 is 12 amino acids.

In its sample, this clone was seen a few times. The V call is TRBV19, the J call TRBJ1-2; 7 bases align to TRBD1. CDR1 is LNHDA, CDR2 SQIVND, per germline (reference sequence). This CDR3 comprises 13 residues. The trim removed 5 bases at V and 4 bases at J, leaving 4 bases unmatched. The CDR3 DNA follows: TGTGCCAGTAGTCCACAGGGGTTCTATGGCTACACCTTC. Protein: CASSPQGFYGYTF.

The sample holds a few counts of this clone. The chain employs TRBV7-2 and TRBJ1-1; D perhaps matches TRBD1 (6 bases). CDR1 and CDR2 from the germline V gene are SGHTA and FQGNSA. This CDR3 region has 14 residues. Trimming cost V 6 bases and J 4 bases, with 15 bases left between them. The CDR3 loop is CASRPRGGFTEAFF. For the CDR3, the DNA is TGTGCCAGCAGACCGAGGGGGGGCTTCACTGAAGCTTTCTTT.

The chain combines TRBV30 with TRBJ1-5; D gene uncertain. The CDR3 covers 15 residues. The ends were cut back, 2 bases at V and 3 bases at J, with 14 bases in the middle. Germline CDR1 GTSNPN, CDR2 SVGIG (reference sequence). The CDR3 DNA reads TGTGCCTGGAGTCCCCACGCGGCGCCCAATCAGCCCCAGCATTTT. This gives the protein CAWSPHAAPNQPQHF.

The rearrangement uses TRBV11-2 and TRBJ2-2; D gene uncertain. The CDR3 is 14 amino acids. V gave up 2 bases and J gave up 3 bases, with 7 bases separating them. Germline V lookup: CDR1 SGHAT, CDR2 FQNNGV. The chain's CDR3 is CASSLWQDTGELFF. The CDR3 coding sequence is TGTGCCAGCAGCTTATGGCAGGACACCGGGGAGCTGTTTTTT.